This T cell receptor beta chain emerged from a study of blood T cell repertoires in COVID-19. Overall study: PBMCs, B-cell-depleted T cells, or T cells provided the cDNA or gDNA that made up the material.

The CDR3 runs to 17 residues. Trimming at V came to 4 bases and at J to 0 bases, leaving 9 bases not matched to a gene. Germline V CDR1 and CDR2: SEHNR, FQNEAQ (reference sequence). Data came from immunoSEQ multiplex PCR; TCRdb stores just in-frame clones and leaves some out. The sample lists under 300,000 clones, around 85% occurring once. This chain joins TRBV7-9 and TRBJ1-3; 7 bases match TRBD1. The specimen sequenced was peripheral blood. This receptor was taken from a woman aged 40 to 49 with active or convalescent COVID-19. The CDR3 DNA sequence: TGTGCCAGCAGCTGGGTGGGACAGATCCCCTCTGGAAACACCATATATTTT. Protein: CASSWVGQIPSGNTIYF.